This TCR beta chain appears in the sequencing data of a study of vaccination effects on CD4 cells after COVID-19. Study-wide results and limits: In the late period after vaccination, infection- and vaccine-induced clones contracted markedly. Researchers report that only 1 of 255 vaccine-induced clones in healthy vaccinees cross-reacted with common cold coronaviruses.

V was pared by 2 bases and J by 0 bases, with 11 bases between. CDR3 length equals 15 residues. Germline lookup yields CDR1 SGHTA and CDR2 FQGNSA. Sequencing followed a ViraFEST assay step that expanded antigen-specific CD4+ T cells with viral peptide pools. It was after roughly 11 days of culture that CD4+ T cells were isolated. The healthy vaccine recipients, who had no prior SARS-CoV-2 infection, showed negative nucleocapsid antibodies. Half the medium was swapped for IL-2 medium on days 3 and 7. Here immunoSEQ multiplex PCR was the method, and the copy in TCRdb shows in-frame clones only, minus some. The sample has tens of thousands of clones; roughly 72% are singletons. A note on this clone: Antigen unknown.

This rearrangement joins TRBV7-2 to TRBJ2-7; the D gene is possibly TRBD2 (5 bases). This clonotype originated in a human donor who received a COVID-19 vaccine. This specimen consisted of CD4+ T cells from PBMCs cultured with HCoV-229E spike peptides, obtained before COVID-19 vaccination. The CDR3 sequence: CASSLSGISSYEQYV. In DNA, the CDR3 is TGTGCCAGCAGCTTATCGGGGATCAGCTCCTACGAGCAGTACGTC.